This T cell receptor (beta chain) was sequenced during a study of T cells in Graves' hyperthyroidism and ophthalmopathy. The table lists this clonotype with many counts. It was RNA transcripts that yielded the amplified TCR beta CDR3 regions. In the first-round RT-PCR of the TCR CDR3, the HTBI primer set was used. Each CDR3 protein is one row after TCRdb ran MiXCR on the multiplex PCR reads. The table lists approximately 400,000 distinct CDR3 sequences, approximately 15% of them singletons, with less than 25% in the top ten. Those patients with uncontrolled infection, other autoimmune disease, pregnancy or lactation were excluded. This receptor was obtained from a man aged 25 to 40 with Graves' hyperthyroidism that later progressed to Graves' ophthalmopathy. What was sequenced was blood.

CDR3 DNA sequence: TGCAGCGTAGACTCCCCCGACAGGGCTAACTATGGCTACACCTTC. Amino acids: CSVDSPDRANYGYTF. The chain joins TRBV29-1 to TRBJ1-2, with 7 bases aligning to TRBD1. V trimming: 6 bases; J trimming: 0 bases; junction bases outside the gene matches: 10. The V gene's germline CDR1 is SQVTM and CDR2 ANQGSEA. The CDR3 length is 15 residues.